Below are 5 T cell receptor beta chains sequenced from a single sample in a study of patients and donors after allogeneic stem cell transplantation. Using its own MiXCR run on the RT-PCR reads, TCRdb lists one record per CDR3 protein. The sample carries around 170,000 distinct CDR3 sequences, 24% recorded once. Sequences were obtained from blood, either unsorted or a sorted T cell fraction (not recorded which). These receptors all stem from a human donor who was either an allogeneic HSCT recipient or a stem cell or donor lymphocyte infusion donor (not recorded which). It is not recorded whose cells these are; they may come from a transplant donor.

The chain is built from TRBV5-1 and TRBJ2-2; TRBD2 might be the D (5 bases). V was shortened by 6 bases and J by 5 bases, with 14 bases between the two germline ends. CDR1 and CDR2 (germline): SGHRS, YFSETQ. The CDR3 totals 14 residues. CDR3 sequence: CASTAGGVTGELFF. As DNA, the CDR3 is TGCGCCAGCACGGCAGGAGGAGTAACCGGGGAGCTGTTTTTT.

This chain uses TRBV27 with TRBJ1-5; D is undetermined. The ends were cut back, 3 bases at V and 7 bases at J, with 10 bases in the middle. This CDR3 spans 13 amino acids. Germline V gene lookup returns CDR1 MNHEY and CDR2 SMNVEV (reference sequence). CDR3 nucleotides: TGTGCCAGCAGTTTCAGCGGGAGGCAGCCCCAGCATTTT. Residues: CASSFSGRQPQHF.

The sample holds a few counts of this clonotype. CDR3: CSARREWGTDTQYF. The CDR3 region has the DNA TGCAGTGCTAGGCGGGAATGGGGCACAGATACGCAGTATTTT. The J gene is TRBJ2-3, the V gene TRBV20-1; D might be TRBD2 (6 bases). Trimming cost V 3 bases and J 1 base, with 11 bases left between them. CDR1 and CDR2 (germline): DFQATT, SNEGSKA (reference sequence). The CDR3 has 14 residues.

This clonotype was picked up a small number of times. The J gene is TRBJ1-1, the V gene TRBV20-1; possible D gene TRBD1, 5 bases. Trimming cost V 2 bases and J 1 base, with 11 bases left between them. CDR1 DFQATT and CDR2 SNEGSKA come from the germline V gene (reference sequence). The length of the CDR3 is 14 residues. The CDR3 reads CSARHPGGNTEAFF. The DNA for the CDR3 is TGCAGTGCTAGACACCCCGGGGGGAACACTGAAGCTTTCTTT.

This clonotype was observed a handful of times. Germline is not matched at one junction end, which may reflect a read error. This rearrangement joins TRBV9 to TRBJ1-1; D is undetermined. CDR1 and CDR2 (germline): SGDLS, YYNGEE. The CDR3 is 13 residues long. This CDR3 reads CAGSAGSHTEAFF. The CDR3 DNA follows: TGTGCCGGCAGCGCGGGGTCGCACACTGAAGCTTTCTTT.